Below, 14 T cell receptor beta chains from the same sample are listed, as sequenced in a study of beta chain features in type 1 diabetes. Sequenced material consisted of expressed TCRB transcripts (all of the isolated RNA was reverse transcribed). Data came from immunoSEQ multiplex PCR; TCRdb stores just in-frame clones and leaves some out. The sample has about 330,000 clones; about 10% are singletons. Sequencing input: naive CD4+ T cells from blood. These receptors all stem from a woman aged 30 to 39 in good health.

In DNA form, the CDR3 reads TGTGCCAGCAGTTACTCGACCCAGGGCGGCACCGGGGAGCTGTTTTTT. This encodes CASSYSTQGGTGELFF. The genes are TRBV6-5 and TRBJ2-2, with D tentatively TRBD1 (5 bases). CDR3 length: 16 residues. CDR1 is MNHEY and CDR2 is SVGAGI in the germline V gene. V was trimmed by 0 bases and J by 4 bases, leaving 12 bases between them.

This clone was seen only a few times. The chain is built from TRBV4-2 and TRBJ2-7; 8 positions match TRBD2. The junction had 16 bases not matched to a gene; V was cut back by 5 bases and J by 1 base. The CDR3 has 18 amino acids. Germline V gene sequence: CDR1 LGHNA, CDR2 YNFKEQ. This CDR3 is CASSTQQVAGGGSYEQYF. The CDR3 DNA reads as TGTGCCAGCAGCACACAACAAGTGGCGGGAGGCGGGTCCTACGAGCAGTACTTC.

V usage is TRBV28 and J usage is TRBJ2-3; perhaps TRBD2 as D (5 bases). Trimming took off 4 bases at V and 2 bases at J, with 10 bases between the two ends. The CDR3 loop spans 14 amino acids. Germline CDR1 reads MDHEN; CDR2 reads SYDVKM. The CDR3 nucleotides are TGTGCCAGCAGTTCCCCCGGGAACACAGATACGCAGTATTTT. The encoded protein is CASSSPGNTDTQYF.

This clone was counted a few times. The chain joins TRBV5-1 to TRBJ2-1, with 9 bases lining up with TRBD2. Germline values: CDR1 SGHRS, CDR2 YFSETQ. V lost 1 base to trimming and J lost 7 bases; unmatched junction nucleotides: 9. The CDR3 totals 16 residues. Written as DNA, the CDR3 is TGCGCCAGCAGCTTGTTTTTTAGCGGGAGTAGGAATGAGCAGTTCTTC. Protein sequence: CASSLFFSGSRNEQFF. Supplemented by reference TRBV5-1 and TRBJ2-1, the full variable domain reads KAGVTQTPRYLIKTRGQQVTLSCSPISGHRSVSWYQQTPGQGLQFLFEYFSETQRNKGNFPGRFSGRQFSNSRSEMNVSTLELGDSALYLCASSLFFSGSRNEQFFGPGTRLTVL.

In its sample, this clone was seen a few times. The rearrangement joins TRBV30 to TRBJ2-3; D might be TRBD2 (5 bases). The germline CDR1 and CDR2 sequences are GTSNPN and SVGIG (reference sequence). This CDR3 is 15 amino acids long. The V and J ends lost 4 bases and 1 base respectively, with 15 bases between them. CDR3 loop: CAWTLRGSGTDTQYF. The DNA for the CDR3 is TGTGCCTGGACCCTCAGAGGGAGCGGCACAGATACGCAGTATTTT.

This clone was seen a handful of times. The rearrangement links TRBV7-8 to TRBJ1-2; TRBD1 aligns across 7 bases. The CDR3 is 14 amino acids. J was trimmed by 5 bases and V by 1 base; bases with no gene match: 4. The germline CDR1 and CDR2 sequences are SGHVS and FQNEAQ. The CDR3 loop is CASSLGGQIYGYTF. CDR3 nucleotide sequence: TGTGCCAGCAGCTTAGGGGGACAGATATATGGCTACACCTTC.

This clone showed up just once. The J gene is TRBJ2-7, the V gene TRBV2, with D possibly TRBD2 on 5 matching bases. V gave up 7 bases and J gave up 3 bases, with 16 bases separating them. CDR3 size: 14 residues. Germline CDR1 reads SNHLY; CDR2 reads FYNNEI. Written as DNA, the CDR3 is TGTGCCAGCACCTTAGGTAGCGATTTCTACGAGCAGTACTTC. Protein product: CASTLGSDFYEQYF.

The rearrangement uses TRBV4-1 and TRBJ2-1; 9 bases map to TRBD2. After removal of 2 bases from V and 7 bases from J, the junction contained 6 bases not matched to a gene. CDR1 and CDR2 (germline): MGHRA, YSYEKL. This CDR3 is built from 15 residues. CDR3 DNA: TGCGCCAGCAGCCAAAGGGGTCTAGCGGGGAATGAGCAGTTCTTC. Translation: CASSQRGLAGNEQFF.

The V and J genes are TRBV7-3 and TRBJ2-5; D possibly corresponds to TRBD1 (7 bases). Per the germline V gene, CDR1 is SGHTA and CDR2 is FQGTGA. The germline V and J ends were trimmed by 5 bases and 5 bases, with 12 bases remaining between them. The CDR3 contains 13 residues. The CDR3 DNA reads TGTGCCAGCAGCCCACAGGGGAGGGAGACCCAGTACTTC. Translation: CASSPQGRETQYF.

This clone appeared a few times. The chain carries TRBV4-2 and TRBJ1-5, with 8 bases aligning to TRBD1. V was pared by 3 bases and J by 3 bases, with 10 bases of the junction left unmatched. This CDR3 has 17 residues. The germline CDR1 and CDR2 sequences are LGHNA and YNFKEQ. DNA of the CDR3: TGTGCCAGCAGCCATCACCTCCCGACAGGGGACAATCAGCCCCAGCATTTT. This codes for CASSHHLPTGDNQPQHF.

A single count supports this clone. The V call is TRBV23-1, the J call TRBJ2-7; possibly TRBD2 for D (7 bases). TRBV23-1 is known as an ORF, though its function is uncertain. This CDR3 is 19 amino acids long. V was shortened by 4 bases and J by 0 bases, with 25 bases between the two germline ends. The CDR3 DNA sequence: TGCGCCAGCAGTCCGAAAATTCTAGCGGAGGAGGGGGGCTCCTACGAGCAGTACTTC. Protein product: CASSPKILAEEGGSYEQYF.

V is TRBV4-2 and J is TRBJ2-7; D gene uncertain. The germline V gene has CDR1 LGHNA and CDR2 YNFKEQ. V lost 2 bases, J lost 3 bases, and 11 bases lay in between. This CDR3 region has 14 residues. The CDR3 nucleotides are TGTGCCAGCAGCCAATCGGCAGGCAGCTACGAGCAGTACTTC. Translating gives CASSQSAGSYEQYF.

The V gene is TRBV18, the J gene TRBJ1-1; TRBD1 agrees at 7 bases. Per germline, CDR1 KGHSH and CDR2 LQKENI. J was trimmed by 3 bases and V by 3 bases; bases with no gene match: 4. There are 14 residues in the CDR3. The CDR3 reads CASSPLTGDTEAFF. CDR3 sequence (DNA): TGTGCCAGCTCACCTCTAACAGGGGACACTGAAGCTTTCTTT.

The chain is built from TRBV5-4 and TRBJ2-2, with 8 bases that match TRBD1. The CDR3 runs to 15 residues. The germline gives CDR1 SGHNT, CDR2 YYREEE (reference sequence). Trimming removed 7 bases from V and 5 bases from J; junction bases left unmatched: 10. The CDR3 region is CASWTGTDNTGELFF. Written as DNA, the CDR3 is TGTGCCAGCTGGACAGGGACAGATAATACCGGGGAGCTGTTTTTT.